This TCR beta chain emerged from a study of T cells in localized non-small cell lung cancer. This clone has a single count. As yet, its antigen is unknown. Germline loops: CDR1 MDHEN, CDR2 SYDVKM. Trimming cost V 5 bases and J 4 bases; bases outside gene matches: 7. CDR3 length equals 15 residues. Assay: immunoSEQ multiplex PCR; the TCRdb copy retains only in-frame clones and omits some. The table records 3,200 or so clones, around 47% of them present only once. Points from the study as a whole: Higher adjacent-lung clonality was associated with shorter survival. For the top 100 tumor clones, a median approximately 50 also appeared in adjacent lung.

The receptor was derived from a woman aged 18 to 55 with stage I lung adenocarcinoma. The V gene is TRBV28, the J gene TRBJ2-3; 9 bases are shared with TRBD1. The material sequenced was lymph node tissue, taken before any cancer treatment. This CDR3 is CASSDRDRESDTQYF. As DNA, the CDR3 is TGTGCCAGCAGTGACCGGGACAGGGAGTCAGATACGCAGTATTTT.